This T cell receptor beta chain was found in a study of blood T cell repertoires in COVID-19 (TCRdb year 2020). Background for the entire study: The collaborator samples originated in the United States, Italy and Spain and spanned the acute and convalescent phases of COVID-19. Subjects who had been exposed to COVID-19, were actively infected with it, or had recovered from it provided the deeply sampled blood TCRbeta repertoires that made up the dataset. Nearly every sample came with metadata listing a de-identified subject ID, COVID-19 status, age in years and sex. The samples were drawn from two sources: the first 160 participants of the ongoing ImmuneRACE study, and fewer than 1,500 subjects contributed by 6 global collaborators. The material from the prospective study consisted of cDNA or gDNA derived from T cells, B-cell-depleted T cells, or PBMCs. The repertoires were released in a freely available public database intended as a resource for research on the immune response to SARS-CoV-2. Where available, HLA class I and class II types were obtained from metadata supplied by the sample provider rather than from assay-based typing. Beyond this particular receptor, the publication reports: The amount of clinical and demographic metadata varied by source and participant and was provided uncurated.

With respect to this clone: The specificity of this receptor is unknown. Base qualities are not at hand, and no much larger clone is one base apart.

The collaborating institutions used their own protocols to collect whole blood in K2EDTA tubes. Collaborator samples were shipped for TCRbeta analysis as frozen whole blood, isolated PBMCs, or DNA extracted from either sample type. The germline V gene (reference sequence) yields LNHDA for CDR1 and SQIVND for CDR2. The CDR3 covers 15 residues, taking in both the cysteine and the phenylalanine. Solely the CDR3 DNA is kept, with 45 bases framed from the first base. Here V drops 3 bases and J drops 9 bases, and the junction holds 11 bases not matched to any gene. TCRbeta CDR3 regions were amplified from genomic DNA using the immunoSEQ Assay, a bias-controlled multiplex PCR. The original pipeline was this. The number of nucleated cells in each sample was estimated from the amplification of reference gene primers within the assay. To quantify the absolute abundance of each unique TCRbeta CDR3 rearrangement, sequence reads were collapsed and filtered. For each sample, productive Simpson clonality was calculated as the square root of Simpson's diversity index over productive rearrangements. The table was pulled from immuneACCESS by TCRdb, which kept in-frame rearrangements only. Such tables lose some clones; where checked, under half of the loss comes from unresolved V genes, and the rest has no known cause. V and J calls and clone size are those listed in that table; D and trimming were worked out from the DNA. For this sample there are 200,000 to 250,000 clones; less than 85% appear just once. Clones ranked in the top ten supply 3% to 4.5% of the sample.

Recombination joined TRBV19 with TRBJ2-1; the junction holds 7 bases that match TRBD2. The source of this sequence is an elderly woman with acute or convalescent COVID-19. Sequences were obtained from peripheral blood. The bases read TGTGCCAGTAGTATCATAATAGCGGGTACCGCTGAGCAGTTCTTC. Its protein is CASSIIIAGTAEQFF.